This is a list of T cell receptor beta chains from one sample in a study of glioma-infiltrating T cells after dendritic cell vaccination. The table came from immunoSEQ multiplex PCR; TCRdb's copy has only in-frame clones and leaves some out. The table shows 100,000 to 120,000 clones, with 90% occurring only once. The source material was blood, sampled after dendritic cell vaccination. The receptors derive from a human donor with glioblastoma. Both conserved end residues are trimmed from each CDR3. The size entry is marked missing in some rows and otherwise reads once, few, many or a size class.

>TRBJ2-7|-|TRBV7-2
ASSSLGDPPALEQY
>TRBJ2-5|-|TRBV6-1
ASSGLAGGRETQY
>TRBJ2-1|-|TRBV9
ASSGHRDNEQF
>TRBJ1-2|-|TRBV19
ASRRSALGGSDYGYT
>TRBJ2-7|-|TRBV30
AWSVSGAGRD
>TRBJ2-3|-|TRBV5-1
ASSPPGSADTQY
>TRBJ2-5|-|TRBV7-6
ASSFWTSGEETQY
>TRBJ1-5|-|TRBV19
ASRGTGGYNQPQH
>TRBJ2-7|once|TRBV4-1
ASSHTTSPSYEQY
>TRBJ2-7|-|TRBV7-2
ASSAGQVGEQY
>TRBJ2-7|few|TRBV14
ASSETGGDEQY
>TRBJ2-7|-|TRBV27
ASSARLAGGNEQY
>TRBJ1-2|-|TRBV6-1
ASRTKLTGPYGYT
>TRBJ2-3|-|TRBV7-8
ASSLAQGDLQY
>TRBJ2-4|few|TRBV10-2
ATSRGRFGIQY
>TRBJ1-4|-|TRBV15
ATSRAAGGSEKLF
>TRBJ2-5|-|TRBV7-9
ASTGGDRETQY
>TRBJ1-2|-|TRBV5-1
ASSLAGGSNYGYT
>TRBJ1-1|-|TRBV6-1
ATKGGSEAF
>TRBJ1-1|-|TRBV5-5
ASRTSGEVTEAF
>TRBJ1-1|-|TRBV5-8
ASSFGGLVTEAF
>TRBJ2-7|-|TRBV27
ASSLSGGKQY
>TRBJ2-1|-|TRBV6-5
ASGSQDYNEQF
>TRBJ1-1|-|TRBV25-1
ASRAGGGGTEAF
>TRBJ2-7|large|TRBV10-2
ASSEKGLAGSSSYEQY
>-|-|TRBV7-8
ASRKDRASPPYEQY
>TRBJ2-1|few|TRBV4-1
ASSQVTRGPYNEQF
>TRBJ1-2|-|TRBV19
ASSIGTGPNYGYT
>TRBJ2-7|-|TRBV6-1
ASSEGLLGQY
>TRBJ2-7|-|TRBV6-5
ASSYQSGAYEQY
>TRBJ1-6|-|TRBV9
ASSPREDSPLH
>TRBJ2-7|-|TRBV10-2
ASSENTAGLDEQY
>TRBJ2-3|-|TRBV9
ASSTLSGLPDSTDTQY
>TRBJ1-1|-|TRBV7-2
ASSFITVNTEAF
>TRBJ1-3|-|TRBV30
AWRSSGNTIY
>TRBJ2-1|-|TRBV7-2
ASSPELAESRREQF